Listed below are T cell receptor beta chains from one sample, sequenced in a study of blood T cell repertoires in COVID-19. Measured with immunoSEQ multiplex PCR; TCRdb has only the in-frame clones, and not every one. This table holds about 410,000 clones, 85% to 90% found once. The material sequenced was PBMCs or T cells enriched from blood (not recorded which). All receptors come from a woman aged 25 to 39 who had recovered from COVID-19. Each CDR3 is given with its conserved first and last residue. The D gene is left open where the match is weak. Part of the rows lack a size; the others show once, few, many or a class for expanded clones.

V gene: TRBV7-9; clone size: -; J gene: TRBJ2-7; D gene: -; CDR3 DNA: TGTGCCAGCAGCAGACAGGTTTACGAGCAGTACTTC; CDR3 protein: CASSRQVYEQYF
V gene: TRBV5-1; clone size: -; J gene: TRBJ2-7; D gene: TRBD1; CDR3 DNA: TGCGCCAGCAGCCCGGGACAGGGATCTTACGAGCAGTACTTC; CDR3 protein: CASSPGQGSYEQYF
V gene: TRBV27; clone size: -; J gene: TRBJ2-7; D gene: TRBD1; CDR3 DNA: TGTGCCAGCAGTTTTGGGACAGGGTTGGGCGAGCAGTACTTC; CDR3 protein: CASSFGTGLGEQYF
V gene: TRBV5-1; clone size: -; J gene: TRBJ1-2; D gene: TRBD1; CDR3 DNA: TGCGCCAGCAGCTTTGACAGGGTTGGCTACACCTTC; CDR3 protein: CASSFDRVGYTF
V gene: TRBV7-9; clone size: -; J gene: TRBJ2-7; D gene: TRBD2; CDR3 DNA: TGTGCCAGCAGCTTAGCGTCTAGCGGGAGCTACGAGCAGTACTTC; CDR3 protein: CASSLASSGSYEQYF
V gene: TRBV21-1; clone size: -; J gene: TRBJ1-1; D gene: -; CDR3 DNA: TGTGCCAGCAGCACCCGACAGGGGCCGAACACTGAAGCTTTCTTT; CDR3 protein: CASSTRQGPNTEAFF
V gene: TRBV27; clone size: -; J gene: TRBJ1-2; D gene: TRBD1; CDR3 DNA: TGTGCCAGCAGTAGAGGGACAGGGGGTCTTTTACGTTCGGATGGCTACACCTTC; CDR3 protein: CASSRGTGGLLRSDGYTF
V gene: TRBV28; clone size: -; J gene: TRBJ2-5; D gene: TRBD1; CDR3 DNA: TGTGCCAGCAGTCCCCTCCGGGACAGCCCCATCAGTCGAGAGACCCAGTACTTC; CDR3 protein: CASSPLRDSPISRETQYF
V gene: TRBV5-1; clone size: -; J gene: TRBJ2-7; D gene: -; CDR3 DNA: TGCGCCAGCAGCTTGGCAGTCAGGGCTTCCTACGAGCAGTACTTC; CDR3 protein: CASSLAVRASYEQYF
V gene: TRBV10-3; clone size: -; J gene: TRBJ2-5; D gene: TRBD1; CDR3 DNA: TGTGCCATCAGTGAGCCATGGGACAGGAGTAGGGAGACCCAGTACTTC; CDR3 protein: CAISEPWDRSRETQYF
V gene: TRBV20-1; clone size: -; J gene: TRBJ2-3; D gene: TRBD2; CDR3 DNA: TGCAGTGCTAGTTGGTCCAGCGGGGGGCCAGCAGATACGCAGTATTTT; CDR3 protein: CSASWSSGGPADTQYF
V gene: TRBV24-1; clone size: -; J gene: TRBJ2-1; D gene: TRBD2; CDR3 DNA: TGTGCCACCAGTGATCCCAGCGGGAGAGGGGGACGGTCCTACAATGAGCAGTTCTTC; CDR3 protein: CATSDPSGRGGRSYNEQFF
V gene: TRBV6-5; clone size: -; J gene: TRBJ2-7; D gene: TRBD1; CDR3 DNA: TGTGCCACCAACCGTGGGACAGGGAAACCCTACGAGCAGTACTTC; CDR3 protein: CATNRGTGKPYEQYF
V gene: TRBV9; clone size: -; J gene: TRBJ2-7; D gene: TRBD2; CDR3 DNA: TGTGCCAGCAGCGCGGGGGGAGTTGGGGAGCAGTACTTC; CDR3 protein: CASSAGGVGEQYF
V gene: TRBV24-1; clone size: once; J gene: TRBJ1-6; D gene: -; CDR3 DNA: TGTGCCACTACGTTCAGGAGGAGCCGGTCACCCCTCCACTTT; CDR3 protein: CATTFRRSRSPLHF
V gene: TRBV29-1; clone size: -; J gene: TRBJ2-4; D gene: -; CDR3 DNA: TGCAGTTTTTTACAGGGTGCCAAAAACATTCAGTACTTC; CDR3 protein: CSFLQGAKNIQYF
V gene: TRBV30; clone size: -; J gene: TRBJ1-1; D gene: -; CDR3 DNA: TGTGCCTGGACTACCGCGAGGGTTGCTTTCTTT; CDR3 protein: CAWTTARVAFF
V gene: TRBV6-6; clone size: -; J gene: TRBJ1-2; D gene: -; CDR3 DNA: TGTGCCAGCACCGAACGGACGGGAGTTTATGGCTACACCTTC; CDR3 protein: CASTERTGVYGYTF
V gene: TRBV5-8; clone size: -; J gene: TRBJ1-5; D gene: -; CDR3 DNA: TGTGCCAGCAGCTCTACGGGACTTCCAAGCAATCAGCCCCAGCATTTT; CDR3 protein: CASSSTGLPSNQPQHF
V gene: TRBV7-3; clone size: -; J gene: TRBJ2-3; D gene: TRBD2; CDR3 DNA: TGTGCCAGCAGCCCCAACGGACTAGCGGGAGGCACAGATACGCAGTATTTT; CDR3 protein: CASSPNGLAGGTDTQYF
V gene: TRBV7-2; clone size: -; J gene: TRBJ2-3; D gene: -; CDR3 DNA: TGTGCCAGCAGCGTGAGCAGGGCATTGACAGATACGCAGTATTTT; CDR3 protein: CASSVSRALTDTQYF
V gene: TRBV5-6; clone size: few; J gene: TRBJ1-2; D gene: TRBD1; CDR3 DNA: TGTGCCAGCAGGCTCGGGACAGCTAAAACGGGCGGCTACACCTTC; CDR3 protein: CASRLGTAKTGGYTF
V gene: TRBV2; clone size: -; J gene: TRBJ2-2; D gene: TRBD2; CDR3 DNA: TGTGCCAGCCAAGACGGACTAGCGGGCACCGGGGAGCTGTTTTTT; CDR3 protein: CASQDGLAGTGELFF
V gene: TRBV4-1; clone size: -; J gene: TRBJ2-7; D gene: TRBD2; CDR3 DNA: TGCGCCAGCAGCCACCCACCCCCTCTAGCGGGAGGAAACTCCTACGAGCAGTACTTC; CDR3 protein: CASSHPPPLAGGNSYEQYF
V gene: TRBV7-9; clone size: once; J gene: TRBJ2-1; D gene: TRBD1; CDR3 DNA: TGTGCCAGCAGCTTGACAGGGTTGGATGAGCAGTTCTTC; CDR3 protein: CASSLTGLDEQFF
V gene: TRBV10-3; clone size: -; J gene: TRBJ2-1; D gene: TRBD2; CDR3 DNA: TGTGCCATCAAAACGACTAGCGGGACCTACAATGAGCAGTTCTTC; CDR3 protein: CAIKTTSGTYNEQFF
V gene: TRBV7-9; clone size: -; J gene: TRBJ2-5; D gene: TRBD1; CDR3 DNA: TGTGCCAGCAGCCATGAGGACAGGGGGCGCCAAGAGACCCAGTACTTC; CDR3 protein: CASSHEDRGRQETQYF
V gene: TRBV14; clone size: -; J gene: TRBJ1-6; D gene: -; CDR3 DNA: TGTGCCAGCAGCCAAGATCTTTCGGACAACCCCGATCCACCCCTCCACTTT; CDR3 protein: CASSQDLSDNPDPPLHF
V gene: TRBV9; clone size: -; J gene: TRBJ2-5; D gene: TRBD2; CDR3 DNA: TGTGCCAGCAGCGTAGCTACCACGGGAGGGAAGCAGTACTTC; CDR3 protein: CASSVATTGGKQYF
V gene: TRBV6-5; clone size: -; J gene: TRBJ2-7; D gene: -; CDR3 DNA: TGTGCCAGCAGTTATTACGGGAGTCGGTACGAGCAGTACTTC; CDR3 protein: CASSYYGSRYEQYF
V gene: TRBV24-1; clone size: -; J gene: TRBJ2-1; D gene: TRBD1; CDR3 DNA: TGTGCCACCAGTGATTCCACGGACACAGGGGGCCGCTACAATGAGCAGTTCTTC; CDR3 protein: CATSDSTDTGGRYNEQFF
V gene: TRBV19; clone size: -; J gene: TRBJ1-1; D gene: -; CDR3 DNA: TGTGCCAGTAGTACTGACAGAGACACTGAAGCTTTCTTT; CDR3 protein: CASSTDRDTEAFF
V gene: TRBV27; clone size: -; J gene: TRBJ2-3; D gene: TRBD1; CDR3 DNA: TGTGCCAGCAGTCCTACAGGGGGACTAGATACGCAGTATTTT; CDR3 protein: CASSPTGGLDTQYF
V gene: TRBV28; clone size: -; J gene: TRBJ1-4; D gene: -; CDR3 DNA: TGTGCCAGCAGTTTGGAACAGAGTCGTAGGGAAAAACTGTTTTTT; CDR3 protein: CASSLEQSRREKLFF
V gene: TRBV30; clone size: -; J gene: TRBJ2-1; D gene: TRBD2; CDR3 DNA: TGTGCCTGGAACCCGGGGACTAGCGGGACTCTGGGCTATGAGCAGTTCTTC; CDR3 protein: CAWNPGTSGTLGYEQFF
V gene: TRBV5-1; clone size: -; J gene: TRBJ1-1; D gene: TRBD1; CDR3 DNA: TGCGCCAGCAGCTTAGGACAGGGTGGCACTGAAGCTTTCTTT; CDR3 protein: CASSLGQGGTEAFF
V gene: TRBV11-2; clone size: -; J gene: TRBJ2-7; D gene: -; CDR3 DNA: TGTGCCAGCAGCCAGTTGCGGCAGAGGGTCTACGAGCAGTACTTC; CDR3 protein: CASSQLRQRVYEQYF
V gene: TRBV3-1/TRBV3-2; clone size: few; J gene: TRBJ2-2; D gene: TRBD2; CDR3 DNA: TGTGCCAGCAGCCAAGAGCGTCTAGCGGAAAACACCGGGGAGCTGTTTTTT; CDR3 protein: CASSQERLAENTGELFF
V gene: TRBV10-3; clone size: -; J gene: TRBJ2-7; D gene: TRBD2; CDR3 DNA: TGTGCCATCCAAACTCGTTACGGACTAGCCAACGAGCAGTACTTC; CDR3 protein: CAIQTRYGLANEQYF
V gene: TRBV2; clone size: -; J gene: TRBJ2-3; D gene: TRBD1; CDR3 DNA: TGTGCCAGCAGTCCTACGGACAGGGGCACAGATACGCAGTATTTT; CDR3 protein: CASSPTDRGTDTQYF
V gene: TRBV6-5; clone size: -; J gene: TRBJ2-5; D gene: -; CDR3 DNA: TGTGCCAGCAGTTACCTCAGGGGAATTAAAGAGACCCAGTACTTC; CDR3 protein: CASSYLRGIKETQYF
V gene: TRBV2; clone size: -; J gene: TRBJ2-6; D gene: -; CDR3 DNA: TGTGCCACACGGCCAGGGGCTGGGGCCAACGTCCTGACTTTC; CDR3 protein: CATRPGAGANVLTF
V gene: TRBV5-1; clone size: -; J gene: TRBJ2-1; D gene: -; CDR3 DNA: TGCGCCAGCCGGCTACTTTCTAGTTTTGACAATGAGCAGTTCTTC; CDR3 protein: CASRLLSSFDNEQFF
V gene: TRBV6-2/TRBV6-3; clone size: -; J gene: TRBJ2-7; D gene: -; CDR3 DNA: TGTGCCAGCAGTTACGGAGGGGGGGAGAATGGCTACGAGCAGTACTTC; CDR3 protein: CASSYGGGENGYEQYF
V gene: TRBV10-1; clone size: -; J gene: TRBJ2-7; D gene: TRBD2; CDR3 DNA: TGCGCCAGCAGTGATGGTTCTAGCGGATCCTACGAGCAGTACTTC; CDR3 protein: CASSDGSSGSYEQYF
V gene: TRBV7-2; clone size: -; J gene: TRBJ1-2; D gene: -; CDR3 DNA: TGTGCCAGCAGCGCTTCGACCGGGACACAGATATATGGCTACACCTTC; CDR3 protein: CASSASTGTQIYGYTF
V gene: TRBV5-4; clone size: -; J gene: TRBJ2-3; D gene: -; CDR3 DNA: TGTGCCAGCAGCCCCGGGGGACTGCGCACAGATACGCAGTATTTT; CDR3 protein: CASSPGGLRTDTQYF
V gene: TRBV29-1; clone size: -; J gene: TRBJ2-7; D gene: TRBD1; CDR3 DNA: TGCAGCTTCGCCTTAGGACAGGCCTACGAGCAGTACTTC; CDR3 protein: CSFALGQAYEQYF
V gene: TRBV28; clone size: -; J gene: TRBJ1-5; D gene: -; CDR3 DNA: TGTGCCAGCAGTTTCCCAGGGCAGCCCCAGCATTTT; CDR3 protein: CASSFPGQPQHF
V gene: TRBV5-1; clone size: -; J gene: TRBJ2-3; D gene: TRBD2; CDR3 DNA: TGCGCCAGCACCAACCTAGCGGGGCGCACAGATACGCAGTATTTT; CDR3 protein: CASTNLAGRTDTQYF
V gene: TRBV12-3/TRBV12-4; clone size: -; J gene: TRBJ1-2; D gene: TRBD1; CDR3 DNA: TGTGCCAGCAGTTCCTCAGGGGGTCCTGGCTACACCTTC; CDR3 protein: CASSSSGGPGYTF
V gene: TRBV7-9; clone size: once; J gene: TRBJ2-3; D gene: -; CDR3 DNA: TGTGCCAGCAGCTTAGACGGAGGAACAGATACGCAGTATTTT; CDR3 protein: CASSLDGGTDTQYF
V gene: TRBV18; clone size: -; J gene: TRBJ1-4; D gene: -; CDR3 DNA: TGTGCCAGCTCACCTTTAGGGGTTGAAAAACTGTTTTTT; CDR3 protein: CASSPLGVEKLFF
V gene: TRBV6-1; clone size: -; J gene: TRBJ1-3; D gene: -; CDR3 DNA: TGTGCCAGCAGGGAGCGAATCGACGGAAACACCATATATTTT; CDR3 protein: CASRERIDGNTIYF
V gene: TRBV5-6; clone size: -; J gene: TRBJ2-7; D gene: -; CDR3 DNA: TGTGCCAGCAGCTTGGGTATCCAGGGCGCGCAGTACTTC; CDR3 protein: CASSLGIQGAQYF